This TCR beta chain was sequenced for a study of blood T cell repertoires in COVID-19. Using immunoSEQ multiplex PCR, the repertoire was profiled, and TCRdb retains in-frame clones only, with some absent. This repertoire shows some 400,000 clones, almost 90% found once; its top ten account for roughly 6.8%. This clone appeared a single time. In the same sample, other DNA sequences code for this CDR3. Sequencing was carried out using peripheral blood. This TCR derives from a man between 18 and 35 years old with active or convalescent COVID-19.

The CDR3 is CASSYSRGNGYTF. CDR3 nucleotide sequence: TGTGCCAGCAGTTACTCAAGGGGAAATGGCTACACCTTC. The chain joins TRBV6-5 to TRBJ1-2; a weak D match, TRBD1 (5 bases). Trimming removed 0 bases from V and 6 bases from J, with 8 bases in between. The CDR3 extends over 13 amino acids. Germline loops: CDR1 MNHEY, CDR2 SVGAGI.